This T cell receptor beta chain is from a study of T cell responses to AZD1222 COVID-19 vaccine. Whole-study context: Second-dose groups at about 4 or about 12 weeks were pooled. Study-wide points: Vaccination with two AZD1222 doses was followed by a rise in Spike-specific TCR breadth and depth. In a largely white British group with more females than males, clonal diversity was possibly underestimated. At baseline, just 5 or 6 AZD1222 recipients tested seropositive.

This clone was observed a handful of times. As yet, its antigen is unknown. Assay: immunoSEQ multiplex PCR; the TCRdb copy retains only in-frame clones and omits some. The sample lists 95,000 to 150,000 clones; 85% to 90% were seen once. The CDR3 covers 14 residues. Germline lookup yields CDR1 SGHRS and CDR2 YFSETQ. With 3 bases clipped from V and 5 bases from J, the junction kept 5 bases outside the gene matches. The chain couples TRBV5-1 to TRBJ2-1; 7 positions match TRBD1. The sequenced sample was peripheral blood, obtained on day 0 of AZD1222 vaccination. The TCR originated in an adult in good health. CDR3 bases: TGCGCCAGCAGCTGGCCGACAGGGAACAATGAGCAGTTCTTC. This gives the protein CASSWPTGNNEQFF.